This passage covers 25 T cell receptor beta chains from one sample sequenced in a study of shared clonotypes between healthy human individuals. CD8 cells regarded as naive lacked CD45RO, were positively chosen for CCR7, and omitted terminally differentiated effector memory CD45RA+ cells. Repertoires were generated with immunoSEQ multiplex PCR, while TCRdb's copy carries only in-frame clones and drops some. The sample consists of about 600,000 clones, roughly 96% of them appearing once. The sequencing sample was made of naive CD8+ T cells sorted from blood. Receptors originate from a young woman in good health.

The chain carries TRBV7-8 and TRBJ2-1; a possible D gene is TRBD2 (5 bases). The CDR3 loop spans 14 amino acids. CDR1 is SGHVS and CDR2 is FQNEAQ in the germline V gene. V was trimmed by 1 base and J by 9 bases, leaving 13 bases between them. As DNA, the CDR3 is TGTGCCAGCAGCTTAGAACTAGAGAGTAGTGAGCAGTTCTTC. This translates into CASSLELESSEQFF.

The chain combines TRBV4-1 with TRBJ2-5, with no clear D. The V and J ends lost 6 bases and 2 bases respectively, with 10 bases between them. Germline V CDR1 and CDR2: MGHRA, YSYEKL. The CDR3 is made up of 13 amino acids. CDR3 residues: CASSRAVQETQYF. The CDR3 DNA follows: TGCGCCAGCAGTAGGGCCGTACAAGAGACCCAGTACTTC.

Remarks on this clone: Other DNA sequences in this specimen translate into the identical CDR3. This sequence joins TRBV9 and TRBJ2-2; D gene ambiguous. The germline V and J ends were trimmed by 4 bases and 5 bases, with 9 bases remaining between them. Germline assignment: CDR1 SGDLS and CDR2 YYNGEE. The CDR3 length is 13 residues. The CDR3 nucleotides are TGTGCCAGCAGCCCACCCAGAACCGGGGAGCTGTTTTTT. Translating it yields CASSPPRTGELFF.

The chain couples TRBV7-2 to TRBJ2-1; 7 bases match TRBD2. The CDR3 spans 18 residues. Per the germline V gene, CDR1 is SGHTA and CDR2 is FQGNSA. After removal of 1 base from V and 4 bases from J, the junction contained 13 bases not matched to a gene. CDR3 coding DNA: TGTGCCAGCAGCTTAGGCGCGGGAGAGTCAAAAAAATACAATGAGCAGTTCTTC. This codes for CASSLGAGESKKYNEQFF.

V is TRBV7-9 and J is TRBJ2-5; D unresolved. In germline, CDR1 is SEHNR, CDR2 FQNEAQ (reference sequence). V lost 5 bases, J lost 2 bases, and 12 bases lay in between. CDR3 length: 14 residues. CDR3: CASSPATRQETQYF. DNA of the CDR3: TGTGCCAGCAGCCCGGCGACAAGACAAGAGACCCAGTACTTC.

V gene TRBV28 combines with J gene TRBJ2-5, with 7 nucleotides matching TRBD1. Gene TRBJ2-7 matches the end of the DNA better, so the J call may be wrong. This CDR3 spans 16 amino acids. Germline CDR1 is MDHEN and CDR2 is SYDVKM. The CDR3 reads CASSLVIPTGDYEQYF. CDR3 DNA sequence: TGTGCCAGCAGTTTAGTTATTCCAACAGGGGATTACGAGCAGTACTTC.

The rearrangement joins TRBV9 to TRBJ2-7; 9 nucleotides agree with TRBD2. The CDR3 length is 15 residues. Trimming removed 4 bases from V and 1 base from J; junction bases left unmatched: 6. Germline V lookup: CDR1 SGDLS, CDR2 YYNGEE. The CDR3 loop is CASSYGTSSSYEQYF. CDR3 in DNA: TGTGCCAGCAGCTACGGGACTAGCAGTTCCTACGAGCAGTACTTC.

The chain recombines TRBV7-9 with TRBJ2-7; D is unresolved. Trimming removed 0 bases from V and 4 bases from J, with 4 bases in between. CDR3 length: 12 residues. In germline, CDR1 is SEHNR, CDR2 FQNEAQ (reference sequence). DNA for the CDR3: TGTGCCAGCAGCTTAGCGGTATACGAGCAGTACTTC. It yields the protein CASSLAVYEQYF.

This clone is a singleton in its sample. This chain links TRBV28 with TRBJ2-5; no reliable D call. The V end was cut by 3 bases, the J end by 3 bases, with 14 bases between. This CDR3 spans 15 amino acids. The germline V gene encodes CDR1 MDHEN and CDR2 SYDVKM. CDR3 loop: CASSLVWTEKETQYF. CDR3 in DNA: TGTGCCAGCAGTTTGGTCTGGACGGAGAAAGAGACCCAGTACTTC.

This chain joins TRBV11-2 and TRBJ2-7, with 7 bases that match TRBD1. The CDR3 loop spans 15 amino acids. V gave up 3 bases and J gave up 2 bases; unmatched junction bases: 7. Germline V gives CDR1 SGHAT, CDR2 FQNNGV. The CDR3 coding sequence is TGTGCCAGCAGCTTCTTCCAGGGGGTCACCTACGAGCAGTACTTC. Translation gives CASSFFQGVTYEQYF.

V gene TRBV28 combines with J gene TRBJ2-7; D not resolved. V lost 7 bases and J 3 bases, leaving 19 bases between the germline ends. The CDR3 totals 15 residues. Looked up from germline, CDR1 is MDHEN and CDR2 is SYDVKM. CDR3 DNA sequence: TGTGCCAGCAAGGGTCGGTCGGCTGGAAGCTACGAGCAGTACTTC. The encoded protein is CASKGRSAGSYEQYF.

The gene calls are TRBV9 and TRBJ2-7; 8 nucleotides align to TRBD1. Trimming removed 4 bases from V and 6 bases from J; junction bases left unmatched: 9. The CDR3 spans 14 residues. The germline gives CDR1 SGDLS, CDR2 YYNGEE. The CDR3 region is CASSPWTGTGEQYF. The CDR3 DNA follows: TGTGCCAGCAGCCCCTGGACAGGGACTGGCGAGCAGTACTTC.

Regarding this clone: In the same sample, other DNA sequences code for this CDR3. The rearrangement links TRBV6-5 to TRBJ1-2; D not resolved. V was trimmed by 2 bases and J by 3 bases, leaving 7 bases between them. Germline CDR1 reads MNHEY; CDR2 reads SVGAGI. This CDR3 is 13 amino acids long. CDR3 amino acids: CASSYGNYYGYTF. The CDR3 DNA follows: TGTGCCAGCAGTTACGGGAATTACTATGGCTACACCTTC.

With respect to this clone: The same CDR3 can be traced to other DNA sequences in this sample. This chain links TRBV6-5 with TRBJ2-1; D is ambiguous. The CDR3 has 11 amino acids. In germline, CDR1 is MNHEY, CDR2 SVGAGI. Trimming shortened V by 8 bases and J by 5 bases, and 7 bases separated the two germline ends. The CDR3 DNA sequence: TGTGCCAGCGGGTCAAACAATGAGCAGTTCTTC. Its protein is CASGSNNEQFF.

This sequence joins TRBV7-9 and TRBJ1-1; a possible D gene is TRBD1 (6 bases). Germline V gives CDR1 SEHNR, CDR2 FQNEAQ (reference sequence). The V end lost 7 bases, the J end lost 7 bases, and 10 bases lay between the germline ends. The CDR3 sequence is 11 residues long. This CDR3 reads CASKETGEAFF. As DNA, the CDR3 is TGTGCCAGCAAAGAGACAGGTGAAGCTTTCTTT.

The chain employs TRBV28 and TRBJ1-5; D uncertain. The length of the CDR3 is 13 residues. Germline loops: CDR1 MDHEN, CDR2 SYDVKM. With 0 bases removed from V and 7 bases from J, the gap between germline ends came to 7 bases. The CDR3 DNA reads TGTGCCAGCAGTTTATGGGCGAACCAGCCCCAGCATTTT. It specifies CASSLWANQPQHF. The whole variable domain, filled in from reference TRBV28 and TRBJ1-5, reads DVKVTQSSRYLVKRTGEKVFLECVQDMDHENMFWYRQDPGLGLRLIYFSYDVKMKEKGDIPEGYSVSREKKERFSLILESASTNQTSMYLCASSLWANQPQHFGDGTRLSIL.

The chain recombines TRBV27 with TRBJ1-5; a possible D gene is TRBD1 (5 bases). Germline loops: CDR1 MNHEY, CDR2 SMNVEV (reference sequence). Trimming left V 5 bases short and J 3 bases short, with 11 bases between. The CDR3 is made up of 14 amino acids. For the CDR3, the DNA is TGTGCCAGCAGTATCCCAGGGCCCAATCAGCCCCAGCATTTT. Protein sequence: CASSIPGPNQPQHF.

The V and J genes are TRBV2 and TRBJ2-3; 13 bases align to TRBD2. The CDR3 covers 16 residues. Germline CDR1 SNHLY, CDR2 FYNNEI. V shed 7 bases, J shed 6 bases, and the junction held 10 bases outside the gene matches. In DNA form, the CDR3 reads TGTGCCAGCACCTCTGGACTAGCGGGAGAAAGTGATACGCAGTATTTT. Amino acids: CASTSGLAGESDTQYF. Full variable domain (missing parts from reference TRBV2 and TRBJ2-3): EPEVTQTPSHQVTQMGQEVILRCVPISNHLYFYWYRQILGQKVEFLVSFYNNEISEKSEIFDDQFSVERPDGSNFTLKIRSTKLEDSAMYFCASTSGLAGESDTQYFGPGTRLTVL.

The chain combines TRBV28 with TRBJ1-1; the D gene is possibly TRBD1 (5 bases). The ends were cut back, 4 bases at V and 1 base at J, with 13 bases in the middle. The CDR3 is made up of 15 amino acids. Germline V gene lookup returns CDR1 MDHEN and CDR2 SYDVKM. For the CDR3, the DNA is TGTGCCAGCAGTTGGACAAATTATGGGAACACTGAAGCTTTCTTT. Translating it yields CASSWTNYGNTEAFF.

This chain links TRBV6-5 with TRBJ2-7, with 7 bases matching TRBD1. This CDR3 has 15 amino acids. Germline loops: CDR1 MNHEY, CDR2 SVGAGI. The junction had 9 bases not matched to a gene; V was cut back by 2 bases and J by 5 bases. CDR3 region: CASSYDRVPGDEQYF. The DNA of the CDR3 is TGTGCCAGCAGTTACGACAGGGTACCTGGGGACGAGCAGTACTTC.

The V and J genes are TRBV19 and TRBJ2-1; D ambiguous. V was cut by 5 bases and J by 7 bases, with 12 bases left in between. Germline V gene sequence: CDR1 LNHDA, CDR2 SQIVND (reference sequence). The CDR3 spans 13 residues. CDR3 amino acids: CASSLKGWNEQFF. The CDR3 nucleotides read TGTGCCAGTAGTCTAAAAGGGTGGAATGAGCAGTTCTTC.

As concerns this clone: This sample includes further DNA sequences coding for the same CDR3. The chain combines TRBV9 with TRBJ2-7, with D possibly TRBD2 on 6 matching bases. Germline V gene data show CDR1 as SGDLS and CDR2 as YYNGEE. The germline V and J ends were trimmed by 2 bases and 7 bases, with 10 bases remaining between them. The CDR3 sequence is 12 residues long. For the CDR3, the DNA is TGTGCCAGCAGCGTCTCCGGGGGTGAGCAGTACTTC. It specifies CASSVSGGEQYF.

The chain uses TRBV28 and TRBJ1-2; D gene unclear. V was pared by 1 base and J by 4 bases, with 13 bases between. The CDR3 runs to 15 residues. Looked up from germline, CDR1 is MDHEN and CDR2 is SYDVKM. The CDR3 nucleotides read TGTGCCAGCAGTTTATCCCCAGATTCCTTCTATGGCTACACCTTC. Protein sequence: CASSLSPDSFYGYTF.

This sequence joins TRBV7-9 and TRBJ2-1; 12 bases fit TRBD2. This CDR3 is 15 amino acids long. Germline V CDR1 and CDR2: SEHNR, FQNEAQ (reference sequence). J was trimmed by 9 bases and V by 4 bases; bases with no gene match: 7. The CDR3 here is CASSSSSGRAGEQFF. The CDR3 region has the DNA TGTGCCAGCAGCTCCTCTAGCGGGAGGGCCGGTGAGCAGTTCTTC.

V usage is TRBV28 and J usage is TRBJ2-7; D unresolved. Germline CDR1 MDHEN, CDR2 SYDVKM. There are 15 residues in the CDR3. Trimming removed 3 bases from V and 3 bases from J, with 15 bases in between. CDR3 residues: CASSLQDPTRYEQYF. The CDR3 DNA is TGTGCCAGCAGTTTGCAGGACCCTACTCGCTACGAGCAGTACTTC.